Shown below are 30 T cell receptor beta chains from a single sample sequenced in a study of cytomegalovirus exposure and HLA in healthy donors. The PCR used 60 Vbeta and 13 Jbeta primers. Clones were read by immunoSEQ multiplex PCR, and TCRdb kept only the in-frame ones, dropping some. The sample lists under 200,000 clones; approximately 78% were seen once. Sequenced sample: PBMCs. The receptors originated from a woman aged 18 to 35 in good health and CMV-seronegative.

V usage is TRBV11-2 and J usage is TRBJ1-1, with D possibly TRBD1 on 6 matching bases. V was shortened by 2 bases and J by 1 base, with 11 bases between the two germline ends. The CDR3 is 15 residues long. CDR1 is SGHAT and CDR2 is FQNNGV in the germline V gene. The CDR3 sequence: CASSLQRTANTEAFF. In DNA form, the CDR3 reads TGTGCCAGCAGCTTACAACGGACAGCGAACACTGAAGCTTTCTTT.

The chain is built from TRBV6-1 and TRBJ1-4; D call uncertain. Germline CDR1 reads MNHNS; CDR2 reads SASEGT. The CDR3 has 14 amino acids. Trimming left V 6 bases short and J 7 bases short, with 15 bases between. DNA of the CDR3: TGTGCCAGCAGGACAAGAGTTACCGTTGAAAAACTGTTTTTT. This translates into CASRTRVTVEKLFF.

The gene calls are TRBV18 and TRBJ1-3, with D unresolved. V lost 2 bases to trimming and J lost 0 bases, with 11 bases between them. Germline values: CDR1 KGHSH, CDR2 LQKENI. The CDR3 contains 16 residues. The CDR3 reads CASSPNSPDSGNTIYF. The CDR3 nucleotides read TGTGCCAGCTCACCAAACAGCCCTGACTCTGGAAACACCATATATTTT.

V gene TRBV7-2 combines with J gene TRBJ2-7; 7 positions agree with TRBD1. The V gene's germline CDR1 is SGHTA and CDR2 FQGNSA. This CDR3 has 13 amino acids. After removal of 5 bases from V and 2 bases from J, the junction contained 3 bases not matched to a gene. The CDR3, as DNA: TGTGCCAGCAGCCGGGACAGTCCCTACGAGCAGTACTTC. It codes for CASSRDSPYEQYF.

This sequence joins TRBV6-1 and TRBJ2-5; no reliable D call. Trimming removed 8 bases at V and 5 bases at J, with 12 bases between. The CDR3 is 12 amino acids. Germline V gene sequence: CDR1 MNHNS, CDR2 SASEGT. The CDR3 DNA reads as TGTGCCAGCGCAGAGGTTTGGGAGACCCAGTACTTC. Translation: CASAEVWETQYF.

This clone occurred once. The J gene is TRBJ1-3, the V gene TRBV7-6; perhaps TRBD1 as D (6 bases). Trimming pared 0 bases from V and 3 bases from J, leaving 15 bases between. The CDR3 runs to 17 residues. From germline, CDR1 is SGHVS and CDR2 FNYEAQ. This chain's CDR3 is CASSLAGTGKGGNTIYF. CDR3 coding DNA: TGTGCCAGCAGCTTAGCGGGAACAGGGAAAGGTGGAAACACCATATATTTT.

The chain employs TRBV19 and TRBJ2-7, with D perhaps TRBD1 (6 bases). The CDR3 is made up of 13 amino acids. V shed 6 bases and J shed 4 bases, with 13 bases lying between them. CDR1 and CDR2 (germline): LNHDA, SQIVND (reference sequence). The CDR3 DNA follows: TGTGCCAGTAGCGGGGTTACAGGGTACGAGCAGTACTTC. Its translation is CASSGVTGYEQYF.

The CDR3 reads CASSLTEGQTTDNEQFF. The CDR3 bases are TGTGCCAGCTCACTAACAGAAGGGCAGACTACCGACAATGAGCAGTTCTTC. The V gene is TRBV18, the J gene TRBJ2-1; weak D call: TRBD2 (5 bases). V was cut by 4 bases and J by 5 bases, with 21 bases left in between. CDR1 is KGHSH, CDR2 LQKENI, per germline. The CDR3 loop spans 17 amino acids.

This chain's CDR3 is CASSVLERISPLHF. In DNA form, the CDR3 reads TGCGCCAGCAGCGTACTCGAGAGGATTTCACCCCTCCACTTT. The J gene is TRBJ1-6, the V gene TRBV5-1; no clear D. The CDR3 loop spans 14 amino acids. V lost 4 bases and J 9 bases, leaving 14 bases between the germline ends. CDR1 and CDR2 (germline): SGHRS, YFSETQ.

This sequence joins TRBV4-2 and TRBJ2-2; D remains ambiguous. CDR1 is LGHNA, CDR2 YNFKEQ, per germline. The CDR3 is 15 amino acids. Trimming removed 2 bases at V and 0 bases at J, with 7 bases between. Here the CDR3 reads CASSQQRSNTGELFF. CDR3 DNA sequence: TGTGCCAGCAGCCAACAGAGGTCGAACACCGGGGAGCTGTTTTTT.

This clone was seen just once. This sequence joins TRBV28 and TRBJ2-7; 9 bases are shared with TRBD1. The CDR3 sequence is 14 residues long. The ends lost 2 bases at V and 5 bases at J; junction bases unmatched: 4. Germline V gene lookup returns CDR1 MDHEN and CDR2 SYDVKM. The CDR3 protein is CASSLRQGGDEQYF. The CDR3 DNA reads as TGTGCCAGCAGTTTAAGACAGGGGGGCGACGAGCAGTACTTC.

This chain joins TRBV6-1 and TRBJ1-2; 9 bases fit TRBD1. V was pared by 7 bases and J by 4 bases, with 7 bases of the junction left unmatched. The CDR3 consists of 14 residues. Germline V gene data show CDR1 as MNHNS and CDR2 as SASEGT. The CDR3 region has the DNA TGTGCCAGCACCCAGGACAGGGGCTTCTATGGCTACACCTTC. Amino acid sequence: CASTQDRGFYGYTF.

V usage is TRBV5-1 and J usage is TRBJ1-1; 8 nucleotides agree with TRBD1. CDR1 and CDR2 from the germline V gene are SGHRS and YFSETQ. This CDR3 has 16 amino acids. After removal of 1 base from V and 8 bases from J, the junction contained 13 bases not matched to a gene. The CDR3 protein is CASSLTMGQVLLEAFF. DNA of the CDR3: TGCGCCAGCAGCTTGACAATGGGACAGGTTCTTCTAGAAGCTTTCTTT.

The V gene is TRBV19, the J gene TRBJ1-1; D is possibly TRBD1 (5 bases). The V end was cut by 3 bases, the J end by 3 bases, with 8 bases between. The CDR3 contains 13 residues. Germline-derived CDR1 and CDR2 are LNHDA and SQIVND (reference sequence). The chain's CDR3 is CASSIDRDTEAFF. In DNA, the CDR3 is TGTGCCAGTAGTATCGACAGAGACACTGAAGCTTTCTTT.

The chain joins TRBV6-5 to TRBJ1-2; D is ambiguous. The CDR3 has 16 amino acids. Germline CDR1 MNHEY, CDR2 SVGAGI. Trimming shortened V by 2 bases and J by 0 bases, and 13 bases separated the two germline ends. Here the CDR3 reads CASSYTPTKANYGYTF. For the CDR3, the DNA is TGTGCCAGCAGTTACACACCGACAAAGGCTAACTATGGCTACACCTTC.

This clone was counted a single time. The chain has TRBV7-7 and TRBJ2-2; 8 positions match TRBD2. The CDR3 is 16 amino acids. CDR1 and CDR2 (germline): SSHAT, FNYEAQ (reference sequence). The ends lost 4 bases at V and 0 bases at J; junction bases unmatched: 4. CDR3 sequence: CASSSVGLANTGELFF. The CDR3, as DNA: TGTGCCAGCAGCTCTGTGGGACTAGCGAACACCGGGGAGCTGTTTTTT.

Written as DNA, the CDR3 is TGTGCCAGCAGCTTCCTTAGTAACACCGGGGAGCTGTTTTTT. Amino acids: CASSFLSNTGELFF. V usage is TRBV7-9 and J usage is TRBJ2-2; no clear D gene. With 3 bases removed from V and 2 bases from J, the gap between germline ends came to 7 bases. The CDR3 runs to 14 residues. Germline assignment: CDR1 SEHNR and CDR2 FQNEAQ (reference sequence).

The genes are TRBV15 and TRBJ2-2; tentatively, D is TRBD2 (6 bases). CDR3 length: 18 residues. Germline-derived CDR1 and CDR2 are LNHNV and YYDKDF (reference sequence). Trimming removed 1 base from V and 6 bases from J, with 21 bases in between. The CDR3 is CATSRVVVGGPAAGELFF. CDR3 DNA: TGTGCCACCAGCAGAGTTGTGGTCGGGGGACCGGCGGCCGGGGAGCTGTTTTTT.

The chain combines TRBV18 with TRBJ2-3; a weak D match, TRBD1 (6 bases). The V end was cut by 2 bases, the J end by 2 bases, with 14 bases between. The length of the CDR3 is 16 residues. The germline V gene has CDR1 KGHSH and CDR2 LQKENI. The CDR3: CASSPRGTTHTDTQYF. The CDR3 DNA is TGTGCCAGCTCACCAAGAGGGACAACCCACACAGATACGCAGTATTTT.

Note on this clone: Other DNA sequences from this sample encode an identical CDR3 as well. This chain joins TRBV27 and TRBJ2-1, with 11 bases fitting TRBD2. The CDR3 loop spans 15 amino acids. Per germline, CDR1 MNHEY and CDR2 SMNVEV (reference sequence). Trimming cost V 6 bases and J 6 bases; bases outside gene matches: 7. Here the CDR3 DNA reads TGTGCCAGCAGCCCCGGGACTAGCGGATCCAATGAGCAGTTCTTC. Amino acid sequence: CASSPGTSGSNEQFF.

The chain has TRBV2 and TRBJ1-2, with 11 positions matching TRBD1. V trimming: 6 bases; J trimming: 2 bases; junction bases outside the gene matches: 5. CDR1 is SNHLY, CDR2 FYNNEI, per germline. The CDR3 is 15 amino acids. The CDR3 reads CASSPDRGPNYGYTF. The CDR3 DNA follows: TGTGCCAGCAGCCCGGACAGGGGGCCAAACTATGGCTACACCTTC.

This clone was seen once. The chain links TRBV29-1 to TRBJ1-2, with a tentative D call TRBD1 (5 bases). The CDR3 is made up of 15 amino acids. In germline, CDR1 is SQVTM, CDR2 ANQGSEA. The V end was cut by 6 bases, the J end by 2 bases, with 19 bases between. The CDR3 reads CSVPGGMTGNYGYTF. CDR3 sequence (DNA): TGCAGCGTCCCCGGGGGAATGACGGGAAACTATGGCTACACCTTC.

As to this clone: This specimen includes other DNA sequences encoding the same CDR3. The rearrangement uses TRBV7-2 and TRBJ2-3; D gene unclear. Trimming took off 0 bases at V and 6 bases at J, with 4 bases between the two ends. This CDR3 is 12 amino acids long. The germline CDR1 and CDR2 sequences are SGHTA and FQGNSA. CDR3 amino acids: CASSLARDTQYF. Written as DNA, the CDR3 is TGTGCCAGCAGCTTAGCTCGGGATACGCAGTATTTT.

This rearrangement joins TRBV29-1 to TRBJ1-2; TRBD1 aligns across 9 bases. J was trimmed by 4 bases and V by 5 bases; bases with no gene match: 2. The germline CDR1 and CDR2 sequences are SQVTM and ANQGSEA. The CDR3 extends over 12 amino acids. The CDR3 region has the DNA TGCAGCGTTAACAGGGGGCTCTATGGCTACACCTTC. Its translation is CSVNRGLYGYTF.

V gene TRBV4-2 combines with J gene TRBJ2-1; TRBD2 matches at 9 bases. With 0 bases clipped from V and 4 bases from J, the junction kept 10 bases outside the gene matches. CDR1 LGHNA and CDR2 YNFKEQ come from the germline V gene. The CDR3 runs to 18 residues. CDR3: CASSQDSLFAGGYNEQFF. For the CDR3, the DNA is TGTGCCAGCAGCCAAGACTCCCTTTTTGCGGGGGGGTACAATGAGCAGTTCTTC.

The CDR3 here is CASSPGSLNQPQHF. The CDR3 DNA is TGTGCCAGCAGCCCCGGGTCGCTTAATCAGCCCCAGCATTTT. The rearrangement links TRBV9 to TRBJ1-5; no reliable D call. The CDR3 runs to 14 residues. CDR1 and CDR2 (germline): SGDLS, YYNGEE. V lost 4 bases and J lost 4, with 12 bases in between.

V gene TRBV28 combines with J gene TRBJ2-1; 13 nucleotides line up with TRBD2. The V and J ends lost 3 bases and 6 bases, in that order; junction bases with no gene match: 2. The CDR3 is made up of 15 amino acids. In germline, CDR1 is MDHEN, CDR2 SYDVKM. Here the CDR3 reads CASSLWTSGSNEQFF. Written as DNA, the CDR3 is TGTGCCAGCAGTTTGTGGACTAGCGGGAGCAATGAGCAGTTCTTC.

This chain uses TRBV20-1 with TRBJ2-7, with 7 positions matching TRBD2. CDR1 is DFQATT, CDR2 SNEGSKA, per germline (reference sequence). The CDR3 is 11 residues long. V lost 3 bases to trimming and J lost 11 bases; unmatched junction nucleotides: 7. CDR3 amino acids: CSASGGGPEYF. DNA for the CDR3: TGCAGTGCTAGTGGGGGAGGGCCGGAGTACTTC.

The chain recombines TRBV7-6 with TRBJ2-5, with a weak D call TRBD1 (6 bases). This CDR3 region has 13 residues. V was clipped by 3 bases and J by 5 bases, with 10 bases between them. CDR1 SGHVS and CDR2 FNYEAQ come from the germline V gene. The CDR3 nucleotides are TGTGCCAGCAGCTTTTCAGGGGACGAGACCCAGTACTTC. Residues: CASSFSGDETQYF.

This clone was seen a handful of times. The chain recombines TRBV28 with TRBJ2-7, with 8 bases that match TRBD1. Trimming cost V 7 bases and J 0 bases; bases outside gene matches: 11. The germline V gene has CDR1 MDHEN and CDR2 SYDVKM. This CDR3 has 16 residues. CDR3 coding DNA: TGTGCCAGCACCCCTAACCCGGGACAGGACTCCTACGAGCAGTACTTC. Its protein product is CASTPNPGQDSYEQYF.